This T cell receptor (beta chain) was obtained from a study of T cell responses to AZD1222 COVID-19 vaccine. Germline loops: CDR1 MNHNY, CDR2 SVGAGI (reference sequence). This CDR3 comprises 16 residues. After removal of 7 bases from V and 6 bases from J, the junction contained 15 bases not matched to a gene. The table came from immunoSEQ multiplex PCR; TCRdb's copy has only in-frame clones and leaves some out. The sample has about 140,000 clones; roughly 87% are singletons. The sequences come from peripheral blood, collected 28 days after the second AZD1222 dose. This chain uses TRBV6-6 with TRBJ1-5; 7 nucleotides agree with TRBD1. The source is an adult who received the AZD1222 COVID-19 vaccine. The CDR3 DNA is TGTGCCAGCACCCGGACGTCCGGGACAGAATTTCAGCCCCAGCATTTT. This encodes CASTRTSGTEFQPQHF.